This TCR beta chain was recovered during a study of blood T cell repertoires in COVID-19. The table came from immunoSEQ multiplex PCR; TCRdb's copy has only in-frame clones and leaves some out. The table has approximately 68,000 clones, around 80% seen once. Germline loops: CDR1 SGHVS, CDR2 FQNEAQ. The CDR3 is 15 amino acids. The V gene lost 1 base and the J gene lost 5 bases, with 15 bases spanning the gap. This clonotype was obtained from a woman between 50 and 59 years old with acute or convalescent COVID-19. V gene TRBV7-8 combines with J gene TRBJ2-7; possibly TRBD1 for D (5 bases). The sequenced sample consisted of peripheral blood. CDR3 amino acids: CASSLDRIPLNEQYF. The CDR3 DNA follows: TGTGCCAGCAGCTTAGACAGGATACCTCTCAACGAGCAGTACTTC. Drawing the rest from reference TRBV7-8 and TRBJ2-7, the complete variable domain is GAGVSQSPRYKVAKRGQDVALRCDPISGHVSLFWYQQALGQGPEFLTYFQNEAQLDKSGLPSDRFFAERPEGSVSTLKIQRTQQEDSAVYLCASSLDRIPLNEQYFGPGTRLTVT.